A single T cell receptor (beta chain) is shown here with its context. The data originate from a study of shared clonotypes between healthy human individuals. Sequencing was performed with immunoSEQ multiplex PCR; in TCRdb, only in-frame clones are kept and a portion is missing. In the table there are some 1.4 million clones, around 95% of which are singletons. CDR3 length: 14 residues. Trimming stripped 1 base from V and 2 bases from J, with 9 bases between. Looked up from germline, CDR1 is SGHVS and CDR2 is FQNEAQ. This clonotype was obtained from a man aged 25-40 years in good health. Material for sequencing was naive CD4+ T cells sorted from blood. Subset of the sample: CD45RA+ positively selected. V gene TRBV7-8 combines with J gene TRBJ2-7; the D is unclear. CDR3 region: CASSLGARTYEQYF. The CDR3 DNA follows: TGTGCCAGCAGCTTAGGTGCCAGAACCTACGAGCAGTACTTC.